One and the same sample provided the 11 T cell receptor beta chains below, sequenced in a study of T cells in Graves' hyperthyroidism and ophthalmopathy. Amplification of TCR beta CDR3 regions was performed using RNA transcripts as template. The HTBI set primed first-round TCR CDR3 RT-PCR. MiXCR, run by TCRdb on the multiplex PCR reads, gives a single entry per CDR3 protein. The sample gives some 550,000 distinct CDR3 sequences, under 25% of which show up once; approximately 25% is in the top ten. Sequencing was carried out using blood. These receptors came from a man younger than 30 with Graves' hyperthyroidism.

This clonotype appeared many times. The chain joins TRBV6-2 or TRBV6-3 to TRBJ2-7; D might be TRBD1 (6 bases). Germline V lookup: CDR1 MNHEY, CDR2 SVGEGT. The CDR3 is 11 amino acids. Trimming cost V 6 bases and J 9 bases, with 12 bases left between them. The CDR3 loop is CASRRDIMQYF. CDR3 nucleotides: TGTGCCAGCAGAAGGGACATCATGCAGTACTTC.

The chain links TRBV7-2 to TRBJ2-4; the D gene is possibly TRBD1 (5 bases). Germline CDR1 and CDR2: SGHTA and FQGNSA. CDR3 length: 14 residues. The germline V and J ends were trimmed by 5 bases and 9 bases, with 17 bases remaining between them. CDR3 sequence (DNA): TGTGCCAGCAGCCTACAACAGGTCCCCCTCATTCAGTACTTC. Its translation: CASSLQQVPLIQYF.

This sequence joins TRBV11-2 and TRBJ1-2; D might be TRBD1 (5 bases). The CDR3 covers 14 residues. With 0 bases removed from V and 4 bases from J, the gap between germline ends came to 9 bases. The germline gives CDR1 SGHAT, CDR2 FQNNGV. CDR3: CASSLDGGTYGYTF. The CDR3 DNA sequence: TGTGCCAGCAGCTTAGACGGGGGGACCTATGGCTACACCTTC.

This clonotype was recorded at least ten times. The J gene is TRBJ2-7, the V gene TRBV12-3 or TRBV12-4; 11 bases agree with TRBD2. This CDR3 comprises 15 residues. With V trimmed by 8 bases and J by 0 bases, 6 bases remained unmatched. CDR3 sequence reads: CASGQLAGVSYEQYF. The CDR3 nucleotides are TGTGCCAGCGGACAACTAGCGGGGGTCTCCTACGAGCAGTACTTC.

This chain connects TRBV20-1 to TRBJ1-6; 7 nucleotides line up with TRBD1. CDR3 size: 14 residues. V lost 3 bases to trimming and J lost 9 bases; unmatched junction nucleotides: 8. CDR1 DFQATT and CDR2 SNEGSKA come from the germline V gene (reference sequence). The CDR3 DNA reads as TGCAGTGCTAGGGCCCATACAGGGGCTTCACCCCTCCACTTT. It yields the protein CSARAHTGASPLHF.

CDR3 region: CSASRSGRAGEQYF. The CDR3 DNA follows: TGCAGTGCTAGTCGGAGCGGGAGGGCCGGCGAGCAGTACTTC. The chain joins TRBV20-1 to TRBJ2-7; 10 nucleotides align to TRBD2. V dropped 3 bases and J dropped 6; count of bases not matched to a gene: 8. CDR3 length equals 14 residues. Germline V CDR1 and CDR2: DFQATT, SNEGSKA (reference sequence).

The rearrangement links TRBV6-5 to TRBJ2-7; D is possibly TRBD1 or TRBD2 (6 bases each). The CDR3 covers 14 residues. The V and J ends lost 2 bases and 7 bases respectively, with 15 bases between them. Germline CDR1 MNHEY, CDR2 SVGAGI. The chain's CDR3 is CASSYSTGAVEQYF. DNA for the CDR3: TGTGCCAGCAGTTACAGTACGGGGGCGGTTGAGCAGTACTTC.

The chain is built from TRBV5-4 and TRBJ2-2, with D possibly being TRBD1 (5 bases). This CDR3 comprises 15 residues. CDR1 and CDR2 from the germline V gene are SGHNT and YYREEE (reference sequence). V lost 4 bases, J lost 0 bases, and 10 bases lay in between. As DNA, the CDR3 is TGTGCCAGCAGCCTTGGACAACCGAACACCGGGGAGCTGTTTTTT. Protein sequence: CASSLGQPNTGELFF. The full variable domain, rest sourced from reference TRBV5-4 and TRBJ2-2, is ETGVTQSPTHLIKTRGQQVTLRCSSQSGHNTVSWYQQALGQGPQFIFQYYREEENGRGNFPPRFSGLQFPNYSSELNVNALELDDSALYLCASSLGQPNTGELFFGEGSRLTVL.

The chain couples TRBV6-1 to TRBJ1-6; D uncertain. Germline V gene lookup returns CDR1 MNHNS and CDR2 SASEGT. Trimming took off 6 bases at V and 7 bases at J, with 7 bases between the two ends. This CDR3 is built from 12 residues. The CDR3 bases are TGTGCCAGCAGGTTGGGGAATTCACCCCTCCACTTT. Amino acid sequence: CASRLGNSPLHF.

This clonotype has at least ten counts. V and J are TRBV11-2 and TRBJ1-1; D possibly corresponds to TRBD1 (5 bases). The V end was cut by 0 bases, the J end by 4 bases, with 9 bases between. Germline-derived CDR1 and CDR2 are SGHAT and FQNNGV. This CDR3 has 14 residues. The DNA of the CDR3 is TGTGCCAGCAGCTTAGATATTGGGGCCACTGAAGCTTTCTTT. Translation: CASSLDIGATEAFF.

Remarks on this clonotype: This sequence may be a read error, since a much larger clone differs from it by one base. The rearrangement uses TRBV19 and TRBJ1-2; D unclear. Germline CDR1 LNHDA, CDR2 SQIVND (reference sequence). The V gene lost 4 bases and the J gene lost 6 bases, with 9 bases spanning the gap. The CDR3 consists of 12 residues. The CDR3: CASSTAGHGYTF. DNA of the CDR3: TGTGCCAGTAGTACCGCTGGGCATGGCTACACCTTC.